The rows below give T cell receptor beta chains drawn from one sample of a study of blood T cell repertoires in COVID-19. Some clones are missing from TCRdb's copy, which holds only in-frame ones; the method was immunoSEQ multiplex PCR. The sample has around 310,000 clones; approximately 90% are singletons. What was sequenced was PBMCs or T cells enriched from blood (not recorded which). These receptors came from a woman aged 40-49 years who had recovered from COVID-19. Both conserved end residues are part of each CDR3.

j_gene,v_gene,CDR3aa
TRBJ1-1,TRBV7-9,CASSSSRNTEAFF
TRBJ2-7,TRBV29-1,CSVEDYQVEQYF
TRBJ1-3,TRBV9,CASSEGQGSPRSGNTIYF
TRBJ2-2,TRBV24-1,CATGDPGQPNTGELFF
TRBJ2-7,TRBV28,CASRRQGAFSYEQYF
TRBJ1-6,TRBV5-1,CASSLGGQTSYNSPLHF
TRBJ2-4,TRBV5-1,CASSFLTSGGEEAKNIQYF
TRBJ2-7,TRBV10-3,CATDRGRDEQYF
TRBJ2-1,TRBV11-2,CASSLPGGYNEQFF
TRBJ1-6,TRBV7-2,CASSLIGTANSPLHF
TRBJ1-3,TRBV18,CASSRGGPASGNTIYF
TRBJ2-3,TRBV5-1,CASSLRSESAGQYF
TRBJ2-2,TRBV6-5,CASSYLQETGELFF
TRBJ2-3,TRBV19,CASSPRGGSGRAGSTDTQYF
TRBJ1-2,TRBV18,CASSPVGGEAYGYTF
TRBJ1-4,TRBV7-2,CASSLTGEPNEKLFF
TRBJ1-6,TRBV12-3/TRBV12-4,CASSPFPNSPLHF
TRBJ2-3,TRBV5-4,CASSFTGRADTQYF
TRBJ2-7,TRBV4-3,CASSPDRDYEQYF
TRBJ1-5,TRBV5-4,CASSSQGANQPQHF